The source of this T cell receptor beta chain is a study of STAT5B mutations in CD4+ large granular lymphocyte leukemia. Germline V gene sequence: CDR1 SNHLY, CDR2 FYNNEI. The V gene end was trimmed by 7 bases and the J gene end by 2 bases; junction bases not matched to a gene: 11. This CDR3 has 16 amino acids. As for this clone: What it recognizes is unknown.

Under the authors' procedure: The detection floor for productive clonotype frequency was 2.59 x 10-5. The table came from immunoSEQ multiplex PCR; TCRdb's copy has only in-frame clones and leaves some out. V, J and clone size derive from that table, while D and trimming were established from the DNA sequence. The sample contains 30,000 to 40,000 clones, over 60% of which appear only once. Study-wide results and limits: Compared with healthy controls (2/35), patient top clones favored TRBV06 (8/27). Main leukemic clonotypes were patient-specific, but roughly 25% appeared at low frequency elsewhere. CD4-sorted patient repertoires seemed more clonal than healthy CD4+ repertoires.

The genes are TRBV2 and TRBJ2-7, with 10 bases that match TRBD1. This TCR was sampled from a human donor in good health. The sequencing sample was made of CD4+ T cells from blood buffy coats. The CDR3 reads CASTADRGMRTYEQYF. The CDR3 DNA follows: TGTGCCAGCACCGCGGACAGGGGGATGAGGACCTACGAGCAGTACTTC.